This T cell receptor beta chain stems from a study of CD8+ T cells in alopecia areata. Findings and limits, study-wide: Patients shared TCRs less clearly than mice did, possibly owing to HLA.

Germline-derived CDR1 and CDR2 are SNHLY and FYNNEI. The V gene lost 8 bases and the J gene lost 1 base, with 6 bases spanning the gap. This CDR3 contains 13 residues. Turning to this clone: The antigen is unknown.

Treatment meaning: oral pan-JAK inhibitor, 5-10 mg twice daily. The investigators collected lesional scalp punch biopsies and peripheral blood from alopecia areata patients. Reverse transcription of extracted RNA yielded cDNA, which provided the sequencing template. Some clones are missing from TCRdb's copy, which holds only in-frame ones; the method was immunoSEQ multiplex PCR. The sample comprises about 190,000 clones, roughly three fifths of which are singletons, and about 1.3% rests with the top ten. This clonotype originated in a human donor with alopecia areata. The source was CD4+ T cells sorted from blood, collected at roughly week 49, from a patient treated with tofacitinib. The chain joins TRBV2 to TRBJ2-6, with unresolved D. CDR3 amino acids: CASGRSGANVLTF. For the CDR3, the DNA is TGTGCCAGCGGAAGATCTGGGGCCAACGTCCTGACTTTC.